The clone carrying this T cell receptor (beta chain) was observed once. Its antigen is undetermined. This entry is derived from a study of siplizumab effects on memory and regulatory T cells. The study, taken as a whole, reports: The suppressive capacity of proliferating Tregs from siplizumab cultures remained unconfirmed. Solely a minor proportion of alloreactive clones could be assigned to unstimulated subsets.

This CDR3 region has 17 residues. Germline CDR1 and CDR2: SGDLS and YYNGEE. Trimming removed 0 bases at V and 2 bases at J, with 17 bases between. Data came from immunoSEQ multiplex PCR; TCRdb stores just in-frame clones and leaves some out. The sample contains 95,000 to 110,000 clones, over 90% of which appear only once. The TCR was taken from a human donor in good health. The sequencing sample was made of Tregs sorted from blood. The V and J genes are TRBV9 and TRBJ1-2; maybe TRBD1 (5 bases). The CDR3 protein is CASSVGHGPGPNYGYTF. CDR3 coding DNA: TGTGCCAGCAGCGTAGGGCACGGGCCGGGGCCAAACTATGGCTACACCTTC.